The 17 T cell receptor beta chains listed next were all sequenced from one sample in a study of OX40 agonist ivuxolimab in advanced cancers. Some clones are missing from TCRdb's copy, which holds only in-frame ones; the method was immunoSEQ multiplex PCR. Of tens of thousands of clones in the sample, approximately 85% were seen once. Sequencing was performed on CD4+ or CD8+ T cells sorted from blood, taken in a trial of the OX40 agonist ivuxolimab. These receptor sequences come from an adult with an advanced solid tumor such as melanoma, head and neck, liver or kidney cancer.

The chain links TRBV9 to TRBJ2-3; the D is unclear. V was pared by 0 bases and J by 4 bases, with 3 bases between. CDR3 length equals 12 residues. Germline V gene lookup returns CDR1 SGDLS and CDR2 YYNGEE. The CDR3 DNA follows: TGTGCCAGCAGCGTAGCAGCAGATACGCAGTATTTT. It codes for CASSVAADTQYF.

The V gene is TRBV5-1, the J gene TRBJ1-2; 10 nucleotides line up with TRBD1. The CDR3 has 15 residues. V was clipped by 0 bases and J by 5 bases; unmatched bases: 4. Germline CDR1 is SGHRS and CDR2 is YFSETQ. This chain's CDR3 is CASSLAGQGSYGYTF. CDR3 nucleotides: TGCGCCAGCAGCTTGGCGGGACAGGGGAGTTATGGCTACACCTTC.

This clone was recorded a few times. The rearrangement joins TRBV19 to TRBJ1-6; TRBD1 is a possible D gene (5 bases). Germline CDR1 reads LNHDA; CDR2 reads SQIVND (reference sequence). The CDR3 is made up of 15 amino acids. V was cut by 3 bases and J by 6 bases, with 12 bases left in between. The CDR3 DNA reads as TGTGCCAGTAGTATCTCCATGGGACGTAATTCACCCCTCCACTTT. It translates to CASSISMGRNSPLHF.

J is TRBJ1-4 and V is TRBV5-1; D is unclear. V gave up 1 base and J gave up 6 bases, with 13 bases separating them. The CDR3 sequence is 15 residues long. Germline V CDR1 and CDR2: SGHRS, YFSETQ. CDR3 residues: CASSLTGGSDEKLFF. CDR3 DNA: TGCGCCAGCAGCTTGACCGGAGGGTCGGATGAAAAACTGTTTTTT. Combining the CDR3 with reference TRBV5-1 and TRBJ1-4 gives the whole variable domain KAGVTQTPRYLIKTRGQQVTLSCSPISGHRSVSWYQQTPGQGLQFLFEYFSETQRNKGNFPGRFSGRQFSNSRSEMNVSTLELGDSALYLCASSLTGGSDEKLFFGSGTQLSVL.

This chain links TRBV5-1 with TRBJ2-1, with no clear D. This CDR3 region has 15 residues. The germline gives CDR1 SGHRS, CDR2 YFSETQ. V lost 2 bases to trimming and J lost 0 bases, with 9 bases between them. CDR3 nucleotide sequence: TGCGCCAGCAGCTTAGCAGGCTCCTCCTACAATGAGCAGTTCTTC. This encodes CASSLAGSSYNEQFF.

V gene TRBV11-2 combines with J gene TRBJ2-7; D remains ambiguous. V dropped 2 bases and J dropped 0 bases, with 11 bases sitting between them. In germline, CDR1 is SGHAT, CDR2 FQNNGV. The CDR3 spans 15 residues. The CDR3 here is CASSLQRSSSYEQYF. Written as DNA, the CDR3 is TGTGCCAGCAGCTTACAACGGTCGAGCTCCTACGAGCAGTACTTC.

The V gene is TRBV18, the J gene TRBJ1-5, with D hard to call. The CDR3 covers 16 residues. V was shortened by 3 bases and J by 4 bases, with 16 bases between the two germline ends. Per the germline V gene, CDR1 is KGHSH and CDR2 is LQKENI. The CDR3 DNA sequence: TGTGCCAGCTCACCCTCCGGGCCCCAGAGGAATCAGCCCCAGCATTTT. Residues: CASSPSGPQRNQPQHF.

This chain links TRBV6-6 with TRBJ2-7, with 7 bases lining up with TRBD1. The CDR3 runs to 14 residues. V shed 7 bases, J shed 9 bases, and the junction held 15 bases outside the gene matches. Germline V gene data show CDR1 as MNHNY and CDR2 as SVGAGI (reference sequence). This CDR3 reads CASKLEGGPARQYF. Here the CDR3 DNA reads TGTGCCAGCAAGCTGGAAGGGGGCCCGGCGAGGCAGTACTTC.

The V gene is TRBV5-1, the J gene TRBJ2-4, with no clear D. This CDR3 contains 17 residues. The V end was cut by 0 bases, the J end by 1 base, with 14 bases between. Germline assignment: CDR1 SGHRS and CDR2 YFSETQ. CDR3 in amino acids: CASSLAASGAAKNIQYF. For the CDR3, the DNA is TGCGCCAGCAGCTTGGCTGCCTCTGGCGCGGCCAAAAACATTCAGTACTTC.

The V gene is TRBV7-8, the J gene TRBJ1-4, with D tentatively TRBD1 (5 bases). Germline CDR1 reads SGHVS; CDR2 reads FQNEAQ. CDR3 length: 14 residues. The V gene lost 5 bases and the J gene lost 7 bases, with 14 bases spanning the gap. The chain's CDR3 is CASSVPGTAEKLFF. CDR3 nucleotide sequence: TGTGCCAGCAGCGTTCCCGGGACGGCTGAAAAACTGTTTTTT.

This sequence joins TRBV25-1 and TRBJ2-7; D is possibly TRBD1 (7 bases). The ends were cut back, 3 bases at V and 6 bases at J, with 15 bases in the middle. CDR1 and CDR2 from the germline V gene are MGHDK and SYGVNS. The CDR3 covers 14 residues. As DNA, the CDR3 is TGTGCCAGCAGTGAGTATGGCAGGGGGGCCGAGCAGTACTTC. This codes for CASSEYGRGAEQYF.

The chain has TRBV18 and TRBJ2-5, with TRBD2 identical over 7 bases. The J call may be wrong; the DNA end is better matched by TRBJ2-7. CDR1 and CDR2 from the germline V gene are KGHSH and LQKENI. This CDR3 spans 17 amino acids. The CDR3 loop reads CASSPPVGRDSSYEQYF. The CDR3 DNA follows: TGTGCCAGCTCACCACCGGTGGGGAGGGATAGCTCCTACGAGCAGTACTTC.

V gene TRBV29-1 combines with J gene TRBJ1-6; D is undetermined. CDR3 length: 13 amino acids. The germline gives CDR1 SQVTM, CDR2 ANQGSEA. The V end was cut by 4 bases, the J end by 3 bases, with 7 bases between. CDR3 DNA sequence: TGCAGCGTTGGAACGGGCTATAATTCACCCCTCCACTTT. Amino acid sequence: CSVGTGYNSPLHF.

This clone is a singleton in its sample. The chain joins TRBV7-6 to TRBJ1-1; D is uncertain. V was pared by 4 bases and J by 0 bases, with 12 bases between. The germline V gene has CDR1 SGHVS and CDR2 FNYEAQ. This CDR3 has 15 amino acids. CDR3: CASSSLAGLNTEAFF. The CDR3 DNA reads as TGTGCCAGCAGCTCCCTGGCGGGGTTGAACACTGAAGCTTTCTTT.

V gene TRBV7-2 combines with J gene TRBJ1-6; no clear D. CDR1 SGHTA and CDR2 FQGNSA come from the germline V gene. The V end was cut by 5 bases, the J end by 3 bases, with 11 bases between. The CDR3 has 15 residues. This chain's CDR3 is CASSQETGYNSPLHF. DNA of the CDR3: TGTGCCAGCAGCCAGGAAACCGGCTATAATTCACCCCTCCACTTT.

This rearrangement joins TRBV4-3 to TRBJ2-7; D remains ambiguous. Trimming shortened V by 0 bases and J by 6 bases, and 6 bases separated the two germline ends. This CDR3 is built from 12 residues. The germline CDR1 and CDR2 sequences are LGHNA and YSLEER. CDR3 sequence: CASSQDRSEQYF. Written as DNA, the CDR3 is TGCGCCAGCAGCCAAGATCGGAGCGAGCAGTACTTC.

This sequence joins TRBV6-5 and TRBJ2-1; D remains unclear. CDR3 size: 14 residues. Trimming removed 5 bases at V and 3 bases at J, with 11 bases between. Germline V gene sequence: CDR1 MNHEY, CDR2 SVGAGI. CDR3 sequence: CASSDRFVYNEQFF. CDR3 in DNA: TGTGCCAGCAGTGATCGGTTCGTCTACAATGAGCAGTTCTTC.